The following is a T cell receptor beta chain sequence with its context. Its antigen remains unknown. The data were obtained in a study of cytomegalovirus exposure and HLA in healthy donors. Overall study results and limits: Many donors shared some public TCRs, even though most TCR sequences were rare.

V lost 7 bases to trimming and J lost 3 bases; unmatched junction nucleotides: 6. From germline, CDR1 is MGHRA and CDR2 YSYEKL. This CDR3 region has 14 residues. 60 Vbeta and 13 Jbeta primers were used in PCR. Only in-frame clones appear in the TCRdb table, and some are missing; sequencing was by immunoSEQ multiplex PCR. Altogether around 130,000 clones are present, approximately 84% being singletons, with the ten largest covering around 2.5%. Material for sequencing was PBMCs. The rearrangement joins TRBV4-1 to TRBJ1-3; 7 bases are a match to TRBD1. The source of this sequence is a boy aged 2 to 10 in good health and CMV-seronegative. The CDR3 protein is CASTLTGVGNTIYF. The DNA for the CDR3 is TGCGCCAGCACACTTACAGGGGTTGGAAACACCATATATTTT.